The clone carrying this TCR beta chain was detected ten times or more. The antigen is not known. The data were obtained in a study of breast tumors, draining lymph nodes, adjacent tissues. Axillary draining lymph nodes of breast cancer patients supplied the node samples. Study results and caveats: The lymph node origin of tumor T cells was framed as consistent with a hypothesis, not demonstrated. Tumors had less TCR diversity than lymph nodes, more than nontumor tissue. Luminal-like breast cancer showed significantly greater tumor-nontumor repertoire similarity than basal-like breast cancer did. The data were judged consistent with most tumor T cells coming from lymph node and expanding in tumor.

V was pared by 4 bases and J by 6 bases, with 8 bases between. CDR3 length: 12 amino acids. CDR1 and CDR2 from the germline V gene are SNHLY and FYNNEI. TCRdb reprocessed the multiplex PCR reads with MiXCR, giving one entry per CDR3 protein. The sample shows roughly 130,000 distinct CDR3 sequences, about 31% of them seen only once. The material sequenced was axillary lymph node tissue. This chain connects TRBV2 to TRBJ2-3; D not certain. This clonotype was sampled from a female donor with breast cancer. Some clones in this sample may be carry-over from other donors' samples. CDR3 residues: CASSVHVDTQYF. For the CDR3, the DNA is TGTGCCAGCAGTGTACATGTTGATACGCAGTATTTT.